Sequencing of this T cell receptor beta chain was carried out in a study of radiation and T cells in renal cell carcinoma. Notes on the study in general: From baseline, blood top tumor clonotypes peaked at 2 weeks post-radiation.

Regarding this clone: Antigen unknown.

V was clipped by 0 bases and J by 4 bases, with 10 bases between them. The CDR3 is made up of 14 amino acids. The germline gives CDR1 SGDLS, CDR2 YYNGEE. Regarding time point: baseline pretreatment blood. The treatment was: 15 Gy SBRT to primary tumor, nephrectomy 4 weeks later. The repertoire was sequenced with immunoSEQ multiplex PCR; TCRdb's copy has only in-frame clones and lacks some. The sample lists more than 75,000 clones, over 65% occurring once. This rearrangement joins TRBV9 to TRBJ1-2; D ambiguous. This material consisted of blood, taken from a patient whose treatment included radiotherapy and nephrectomy. This sequence originates from a man aged 55 to 70 with renal cell carcinoma. The CDR3, as DNA: TGTGCCAGCAGCGTAGCCGCCGACGGCTATGGCTACACCTTC. It is translated as CASSVAADGYGYTF.